The TCR beta chain under discussion was sequenced for a study of T cells in Graves' hyperthyroidism and ophthalmopathy. Those with hyperthyroidism were 18 to 65 years old, newly diagnosed, and ill for under 2 months. 10 ml of fresh peripheral blood supplied the PBMCs. V was trimmed by 5 bases and J by 8 bases, leaving 11 bases between them. This CDR3 has 13 residues. Germline V gene sequence: CDR1 KGHDR, CDR2 SFDVKD. Amplified TCR beta CDR3 regions came from RNA transcripts. The TCR CDR3 first-round RT-PCR relied on the HTBI primer set. Via MiXCR, TCRdb re-called the multiplex PCR reads, giving one row per CDR3 protein. The repertoire holds 210,000 or so distinct CDR3 sequences, roughly 18% seen once, with around 52% in the top ten. There are many counts of this clonotype.

Material for sequencing was blood. This receptor was identified in a man aged 50 to 60 with Graves' hyperthyroidism. The chain uses TRBV24-1 and TRBJ2-2; D is undetermined. The CDR3 DNA reads as TGTGCCACCAGTGGTCTAGTGCTTGGGGAGCTGTTTTTT. Its translation is CATSGLVLGELFF.